This T cell receptor beta chain is drawn from a study of CD4 T cells in relation to SARS-CoV-2 and coronaviruses. Study-wide findings and caveats: Monoreactive clones expanded significantly more to SARS-CoV-2 than crossreactive clones did.

Using immunoSEQ multiplex PCR, the repertoire was profiled, and TCRdb retains in-frame clones only, with some absent. The sample has 21,000 or so clones, approximately 82% seen once; the top ten hold 29%. In its sample, this clone was seen a few times. No antigen is known for it. CD4+ T cells from unexposed donors were obtained before the COVID-19 pandemic (2011-2018). CD4+ T cells were isolated from the cells after about 11 days of culture. The CDR3 covers 15 residues. The V gene's germline CDR1 is MGHDK and CDR2 SYGVNS. V lost 1 base and J 5 bases, leaving 14 bases between the germline ends. The TCR sequence derives from a human donor in good health. The chain uses TRBV25-1 and TRBJ1-2, with D perhaps TRBD1 (6 bases). The sequencing sample was made of CD4+ T cells from PBMCs, cultured in vitro. CDR3 coding DNA: TGTGCCAGCAGTGAATCCGGGACAACGCCTTATGGCTACACCTTC. Amino acid sequence: CASSESGTTPYGYTF.